These T cell receptor beta chains were read from a single sample in a study of cytomegalovirus exposure and HLA in healthy donors. Assay: immunoSEQ multiplex PCR; the TCRdb copy retains only in-frame clones and omits some. The sample records fewer than 75,000 clones, roughly 82% being singletons. Material: PBMCs. The source of these receptors is a man aged 70 or older in good health and CMV-seronegative. The CDR3 runs from the conserved cysteine through the conserved F or W. Each record gives: V gene, D gene, J gene, clone size, CDR3 protein, CDR3 DNA. D genes are given only for firm matches. Only some rows state a clone size, as once, few, many or a class for expanded clones.

>TRBV2|-|TRBJ2-3|-
CASSAQGTPTDTQYF
TGTGCCAGCAGTGCACAGGGAACCCCCACAGATACGCAGTATTTT
>TRBV19|TRBD1|TRBJ1-2|once
CASSTTEGQSVGYTF
TGTGCCAGTAGTACAACTGAGGGACAGAGCGTTGGCTACACCTTC
>TRBV9|-|TRBJ2-2|-
CASRGGRTTLGELFF
TGTGCCTCAAGGGGGGGACGAACCACTCTGGGGGAGCTGTTTTTT
>TRBV10-1|-|TRBJ1-6|-
CASSEAGSNSPLHF
TGCGCCAGCAGTGAGGCAGGGTCCAATTCACCCCTCCACTTT
>TRBV30|TRBD1|TRBJ1-5|-
CASGQGGGQPQHF
TGTGCCTCAGGACAGGGCGGCGGTCAGCCCCAGCATTTT
>TRBV5-1|-|TRBJ1-6|-
CASSREPSTALYNSPLHF
TGCGCCAGCAGCCGTGAGCCTTCGACAGCCCTCTATAATTCACCCCTCCACTTT
>TRBV11-2|TRBD1|TRBJ1-1|once
CASSRGQARNEAFF
TGTGCCAGCAGCCGAGGACAGGCCCGAAATGAAGCTTTCTTT
>TRBV25-1|TRBD1|TRBJ2-5|-
CASSGGQGWQETQYF
TGTGCCAGCAGTGGGGGACAGGGATGGCAAGAGACCCAGTACTTC
>TRBV7-9|-|TRBJ1-6|-
CASSLADTEYSPLHF
TGTGCCAGCAGCTTAGCCGACACGGAATATTCACCCCTCCACTTT
>TRBV4-3|TRBD1|TRBJ1-6|-
CASSQGTGVLKSPLHF
TGCGCCAGCAGCCAAGGGACAGGGGTCCTCAAATCACCCCTCCACTTT
>TRBV10-2|TRBD1|TRBJ1-2|-
CASTTGGRGYTF
TGCGCCAGTACTACAGGGGGCCGGGGCTACACCTTC
>TRBV15|-|TRBJ2-3|once
CATSRDQARTDTQYF
TGTGCCACCAGCAGAGATCAGGCCAGAACAGATACGCAGTATTTT
>TRBV7-2|TRBD1|TRBJ2-3|-
CASSLDRGGTDTQYF
TGTGCCAGCAGCCTAGACAGGGGCGGCACAGATACGCAGTATTTT
>TRBV25-1|TRBD1|TRBJ2-6|-
CASRHRGTGANVLTF
TGTGCCAGCAGGCACAGGGGTACCGGGGCCAACGTCCTGACTTTC
>TRBV5-1|-|TRBJ2-7|-
CASSPMAGTYEQYF
TGCGCCAGCAGCCCGATGGCGGGAACCTACGAGCAGTACTTC
>TRBV7-9|-|TRBJ1-5|-
CASSPLGSGDQPQHF
TGTGCCAGCAGCCCATTAGGGTCGGGGGATCAGCCCCAGCATTTT
>TRBV4-3|-|TRBJ2-7|few
CASSQAGIGESYEQYF
TGCGCCAGCAGCCAAGCCGGGATAGGCGAATCCTACGAGCAGTACTTC
>TRBV28|TRBD2|TRBJ2-3|-
CASSYPAGGLNTQYF
TGTGCCAGCAGTTACCCAGCGGGGGGGCTAAATACGCAGTATTTT
>TRBV6-1|TRBD1|TRBJ2-2|few
CASSANRGTGTGELFF
TGTGCCAGCAGTGCTAACAGGGGCACGGGCACCGGGGAGCTGTTTTTT
>TRBV6-1|-|TRBJ2-1|-
CASRYAGADLDEQFF
TGTGCCAGCAGATATGCGGGGGCCGATTTGGATGAGCAGTTCTTC
>TRBV2|TRBD1|TRBJ2-3|-
CASSEGQSTDTQYF
TGTGCCAGCAGTGAGGGACAGAGCACAGATACGCAGTATTTT
>TRBV19|TRBD1|TRBJ2-6|-
CASSSFRGQGAGANVLTF
TGTGCCAGTAGTTCATTCAGGGGACAGGGGGCGGGGGCCAACGTCCTGACTTTC
>TRBV2|-|TRBJ2-1|-
CASRLTSSYNEQFF
TGTGCCAGCAGACTTACTAGCTCCTACAATGAGCAGTTCTTC
>TRBV11-3|-|TRBJ2-5|-
CASSQTLGETQYF
TGTGCCAGCAGCCAGACTCTCGGGGAGACCCAGTACTTC
>TRBV9|TRBD1|TRBJ2-7|-
CASSKTGAVTYEQYF
TGTGCCAGCAGCAAAACAGGGGCGGTGACCTACGAGCAGTACTTC
>TRBV28|-|TRBJ2-3|-
CATTGWLGDDTQYF
TGTGCCACCACGGGATGGCTCGGTGACGATACGCAGTATTTT
>TRBV7-2|-|TRBJ1-2|-
CASSLATANYGYTF
TGTGCCAGCAGCTTAGCCACAGCAAACTATGGCTACACCTTC
>TRBV2|-|TRBJ2-1|-
CASSSWGVSSYNEQFF
TGTGCCAGCAGCTCCTGGGGGGTGAGTTCCTACAATGAGCAGTTCTTC
>TRBV6-5|-|TRBJ1-3|-
CASSYSPVNSGNTIYF
TGTGCCAGCAGTTATTCCCCGGTTAACTCTGGAAACACCATATATTTT
>TRBV19|TRBD1|TRBJ1-2|-
CASRGQGVEAYGYTF
TGTGCCAGTAGGGGACAGGGAGTGGAGGCTTATGGCTACACCTTC
>TRBV30|TRBD1|TRBJ1-1|once
CAWTIRQGDTEAFF
TGTGCCTGGACCATCCGACAGGGGGACACTGAAGCTTTCTTT
>TRBV28|TRBD1|TRBJ1-4|few
CASTPGTGVREKLFF
TGTGCCAGCACCCCCGGGACAGGGGTGAGGGAAAAACTGTTTTTT
>TRBV7-2|TRBD1|TRBJ2-1|-
CASSSRDRENGEQFF
TGTGCCAGCAGCTCCCGGGACAGGGAAAACGGTGAGCAGTTCTTC
>TRBV19|-|TRBJ2-4|-
CASSSRIPGSKNIQYF
TGTGCCAGTAGTTCCCGAATCCCGGGGAGCAAAAACATTCAGTACTTC
>TRBV4-3|TRBD2|TRBJ2-2|-
CASSPEPGLAGSVNTGELFF
TGCGCCAGCAGCCCGGAACCGGGACTAGCGGGTTCCGTGAACACCGGGGAGCTGTTTTTT
>TRBV6-1|TRBD1|TRBJ2-7|-
CASVAGGAESYEQYF
TGTGCCAGCGTGGCAGGGGGCGCAGAGTCCTACGAGCAGTACTTC
>TRBV7-2|-|TRBJ1-4|few
CASSAQGSEGEKLFF
TGTGCCAGCAGCGCACAGGGATCGGAAGGTGAAAAACTGTTTTTT
>TRBV6-1|TRBD1|TRBJ2-7|-
CTAVSGTGIYEQYF
TGCACTGCGGTATCCGGGACAGGGATTTACGAGCAGTACTTC
>TRBV25-1|-|TRBJ1-1|-
CASSGLNTEAFF
TGTGCCAGCAGTGGACTCAACACTGAAGCTTTCTTT
>TRBV6-6|-|TRBJ1-5|-
CASWGEGNQPQHF
TGTGCCAGCTGGGGGGAGGGGAATCAGCCCCAGCATTTT
>TRBV5-6|-|TRBJ2-7|-
CASSRGGGLITYEQYF
TGTGCCAGCAGCAGAGGTGGGGGCCTTATTACTTACGAGCAGTACTTC
>TRBV11-2|-|TRBJ1-1|-
CASSPLQGQTEAFF
TGTGCCAGCAGCCCATTGCAGGGGCAGACTGAAGCTTTCTTT
>TRBV30|TRBD2|TRBJ2-5|-
CAWNGGGPETQYF
TGTGCCTGGAACGGGGGAGGGCCGGAGACCCAGTACTTC
>TRBV23-1|TRBD2|TRBJ2-1|-
CASSGLAGRNNEQFF
TGCGCCAGCAGCGGACTAGCGGGAAGAAATAATGAGCAGTTCTTC